The clone carrying this TCR beta chain was picked up one time. Antigen: not known. This sample was taken from a study of cytomegalovirus exposure and HLA in healthy donors. Study context: Caucasian-associated ancestry cluster membership applied to under 85% of 398 genotyped donors. Study-level findings and limits: Prior analysis indicated that the majority of TCR beta V segments exhibited productivity approximately 90% or approximately 30% of the time. A few V segments could not be told apart, such as TRBV6-2 and TRBV6-3, and were left out. A classifier reportedly called cytomegalovirus status with high sensitivity and specificity.

PCR was performed using 60 Vbeta and 13 Jbeta primers. The method was immunoSEQ multiplex PCR; TCRdb's version includes in-frame clones alone and lacks a portion of them. The data show over 150,000 clones, with approximately 76% seen just once and roughly 5.2% held by the top ten. Trimming at V came to 4 bases and at J to 0 bases, leaving 10 bases not matched to a gene. Germline V gene sequence: CDR1 SGHRS, CDR2 YFSETQ. This CDR3 is built from 16 residues. This clonotype originated in a woman younger than 30 in good health and CMV-seropositive. What was sequenced was PBMCs. V usage is TRBV5-1 and J usage is TRBJ2-7; 7 positions agree with TRBD1. In DNA form, the CDR3 reads TGCGCCAGCAGCCAACTCGGGACAGCAGTCTCCTACGAGCAGTACTTC. Its protein is CASSQLGTAVSYEQYF.